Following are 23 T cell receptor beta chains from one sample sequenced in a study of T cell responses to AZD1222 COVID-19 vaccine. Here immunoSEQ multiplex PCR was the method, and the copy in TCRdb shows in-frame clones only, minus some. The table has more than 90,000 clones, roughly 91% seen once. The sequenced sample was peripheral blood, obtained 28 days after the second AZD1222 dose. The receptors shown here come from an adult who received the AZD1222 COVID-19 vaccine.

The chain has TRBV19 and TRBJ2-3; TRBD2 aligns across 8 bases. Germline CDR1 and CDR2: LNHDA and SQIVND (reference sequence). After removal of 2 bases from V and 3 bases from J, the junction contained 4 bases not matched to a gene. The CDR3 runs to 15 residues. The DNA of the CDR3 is TGTGCCAGTAGTATATCTCGCGGGAGGACAGATACGCAGTATTTT. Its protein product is CASSISRGRTDTQYF.

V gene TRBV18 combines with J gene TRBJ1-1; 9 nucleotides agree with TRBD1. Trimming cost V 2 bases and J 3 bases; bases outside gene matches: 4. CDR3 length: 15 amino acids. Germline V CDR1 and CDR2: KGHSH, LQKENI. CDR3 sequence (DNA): TGTGCCAGCTCACCATACAGGGGGCAGGACACTGAAGCTTTCTTT. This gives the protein CASSPYRGQDTEAFF.

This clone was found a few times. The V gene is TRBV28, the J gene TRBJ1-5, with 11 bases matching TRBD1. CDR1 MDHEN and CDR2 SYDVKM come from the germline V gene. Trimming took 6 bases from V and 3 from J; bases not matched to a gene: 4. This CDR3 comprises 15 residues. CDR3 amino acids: CASSWGQGVNQPQHF. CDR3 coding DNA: TGTGCCAGCAGCTGGGGACAGGGGGTCAATCAGCCCCAGCATTTT.

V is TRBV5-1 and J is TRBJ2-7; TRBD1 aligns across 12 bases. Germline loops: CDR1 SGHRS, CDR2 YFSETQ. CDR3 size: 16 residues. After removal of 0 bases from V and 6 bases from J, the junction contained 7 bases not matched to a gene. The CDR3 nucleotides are TGCGCCAGCAGCTTGGCCTACGGGACAGGGGGCCTCGAGCAGTACTTC. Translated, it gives CASSLAYGTGGLEQYF.

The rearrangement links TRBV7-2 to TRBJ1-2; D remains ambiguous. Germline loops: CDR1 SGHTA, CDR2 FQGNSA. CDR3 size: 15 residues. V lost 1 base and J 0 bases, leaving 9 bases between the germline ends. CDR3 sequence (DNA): TGTGCCAGCAGCTTAGGCGGACCTACTAACTATGGCTACACCTTC. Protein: CASSLGGPTNYGYTF.

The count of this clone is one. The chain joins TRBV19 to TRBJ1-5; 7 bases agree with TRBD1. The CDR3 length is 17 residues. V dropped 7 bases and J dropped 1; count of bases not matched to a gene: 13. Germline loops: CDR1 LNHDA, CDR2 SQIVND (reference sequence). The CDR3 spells CASNTPKGAGSNQPQHF. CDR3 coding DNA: TGTGCCAGTAACACCCCGAAGGGGGCAGGGAGCAATCAGCCCCAGCATTTT.

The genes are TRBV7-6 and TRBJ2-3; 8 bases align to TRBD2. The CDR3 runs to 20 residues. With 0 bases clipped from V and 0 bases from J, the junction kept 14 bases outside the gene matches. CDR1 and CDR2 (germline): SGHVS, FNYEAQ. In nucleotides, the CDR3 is TGTGCCAGCAGCTTAGCGACTCGGGGGGGGGCCGCTTCTAGCACAGATACGCAGTATTTT. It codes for CASSLATRGGAASSTDTQYF.

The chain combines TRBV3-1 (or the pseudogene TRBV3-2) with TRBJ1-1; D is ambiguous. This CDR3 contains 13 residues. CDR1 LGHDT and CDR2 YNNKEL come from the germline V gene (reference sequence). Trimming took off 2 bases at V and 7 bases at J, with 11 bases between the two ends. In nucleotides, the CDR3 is TGTGCCAGCAGCCAAAGTCTTGGACTTGAAGCTTTCTTT. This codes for CASSQSLGLEAFF.

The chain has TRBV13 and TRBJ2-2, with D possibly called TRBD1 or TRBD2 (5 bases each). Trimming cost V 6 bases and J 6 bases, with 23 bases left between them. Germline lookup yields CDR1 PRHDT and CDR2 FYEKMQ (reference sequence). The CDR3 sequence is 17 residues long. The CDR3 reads CASREDWGSVSAGELFF. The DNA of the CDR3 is TGTGCCAGCAGGGAGGATTGGGGCTCGGTGAGCGCCGGGGAGCTGTTTTTT.

The CDR3 sequence is CASSIDSGQTYEQYF. The CDR3 nucleotides read TGTGCCAGTAGTATAGATAGTGGACAGACCTACGAGCAGTACTTC. This rearrangement joins TRBV19 to TRBJ2-7, with a weak D call TRBD1 (6 bases). CDR1 is LNHDA and CDR2 is SQIVND in the germline V gene (reference sequence). The V and J ends lost 0 bases and 2 bases respectively, with 11 bases between them. The CDR3 loop spans 15 amino acids.

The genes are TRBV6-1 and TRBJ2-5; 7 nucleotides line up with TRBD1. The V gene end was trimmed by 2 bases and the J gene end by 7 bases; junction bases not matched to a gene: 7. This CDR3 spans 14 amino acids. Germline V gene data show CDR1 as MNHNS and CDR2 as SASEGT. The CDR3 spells CASSEIGQGVTQYF. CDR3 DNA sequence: TGTGCCAGCAGTGAAATAGGTCAGGGGGTGACCCAGTACTTC.

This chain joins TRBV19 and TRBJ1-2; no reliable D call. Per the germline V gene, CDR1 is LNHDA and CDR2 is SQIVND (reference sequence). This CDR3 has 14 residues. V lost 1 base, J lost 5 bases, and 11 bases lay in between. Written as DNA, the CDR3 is TGTGCCAGTAGTATAGCTGGCAGGAGTTATGGCTACACCTTC. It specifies CASSIAGRSYGYTF.

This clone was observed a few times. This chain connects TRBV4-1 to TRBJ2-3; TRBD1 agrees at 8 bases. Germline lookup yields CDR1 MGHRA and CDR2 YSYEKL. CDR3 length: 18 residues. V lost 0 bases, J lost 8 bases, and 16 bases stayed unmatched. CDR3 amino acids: CASSQDQDRDPETGTQYF. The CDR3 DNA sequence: TGCGCCAGCAGCCAAGATCAGGACAGGGACCCGGAGACGGGTACGCAGTATTTT.

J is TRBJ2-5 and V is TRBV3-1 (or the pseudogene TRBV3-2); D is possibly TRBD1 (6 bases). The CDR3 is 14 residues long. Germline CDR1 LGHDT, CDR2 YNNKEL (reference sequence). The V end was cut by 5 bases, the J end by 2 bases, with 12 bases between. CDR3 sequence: CASSSRDKQETQYF. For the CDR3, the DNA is TGTGCCAGCAGCTCCCGGGACAAACAAGAGACCCAGTACTTC.

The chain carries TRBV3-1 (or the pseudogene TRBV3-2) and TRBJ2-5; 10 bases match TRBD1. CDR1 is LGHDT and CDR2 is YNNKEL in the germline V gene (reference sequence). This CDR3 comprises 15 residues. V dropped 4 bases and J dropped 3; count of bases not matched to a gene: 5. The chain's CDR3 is CASSPTGGVEETQYF. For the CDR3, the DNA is TGTGCCAGCAGCCCGACAGGGGGCGTAGAAGAGACCCAGTACTTC.

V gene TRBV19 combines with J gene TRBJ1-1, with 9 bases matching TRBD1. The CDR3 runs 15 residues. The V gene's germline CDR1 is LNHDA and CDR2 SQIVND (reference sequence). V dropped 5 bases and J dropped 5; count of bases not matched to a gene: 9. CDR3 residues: CASSPQGQGETEAFF. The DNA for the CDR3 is TGTGCCAGTAGTCCCCAGGGACAGGGTGAAACTGAAGCTTTCTTT.

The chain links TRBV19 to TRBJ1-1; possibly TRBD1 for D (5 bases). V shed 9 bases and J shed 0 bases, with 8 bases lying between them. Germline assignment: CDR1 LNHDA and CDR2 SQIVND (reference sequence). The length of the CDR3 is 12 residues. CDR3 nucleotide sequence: TGTGCCAGCGGACACCTGAACACTGAAGCTTTCTTT. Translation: CASGHLNTEAFF. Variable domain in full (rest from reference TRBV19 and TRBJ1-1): DGGITQSPKYLFRKEGQNVTLSCEQNLNHDAMYWYRQDPGQGLRLIYYSQIVNDFQKGDIAEGYSVSREKKESFPLTVTSAQKNPTAFYLCASGHLNTEAFFGQGTRLTVV.

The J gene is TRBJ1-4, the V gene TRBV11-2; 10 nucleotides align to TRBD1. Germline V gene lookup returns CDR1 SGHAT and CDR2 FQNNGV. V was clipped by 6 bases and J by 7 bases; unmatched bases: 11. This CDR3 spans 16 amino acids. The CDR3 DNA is TGTGCCAGCAGAAACATCCGGGGACAGGGGATTGAAAAACTGTTTTTT. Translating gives CASRNIRGQGIEKLFF.

The CDR3 coding sequence is TGTGCCAGCAGCGTAGACACAGGGGTGGAGGAGCAGTACTTC. Translating it yields CASSVDTGVEEQYF. The chain carries TRBV9 and TRBJ2-7, with 7 nucleotides matching TRBD1. The CDR3 sequence is 14 residues long. The ends lost 0 bases at V and 7 bases at J; junction bases unmatched: 7. The V gene's germline CDR1 is SGDLS and CDR2 YYNGEE.

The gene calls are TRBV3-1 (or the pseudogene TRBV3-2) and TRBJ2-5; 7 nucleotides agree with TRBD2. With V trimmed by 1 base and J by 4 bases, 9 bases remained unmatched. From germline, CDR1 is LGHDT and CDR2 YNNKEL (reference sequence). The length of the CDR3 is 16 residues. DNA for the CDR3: TGTGCCAGCAGCCAAGGAGGTGCGGGAGATGGAGAGACCCAGTACTTC. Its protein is CASSQGGAGDGETQYF.

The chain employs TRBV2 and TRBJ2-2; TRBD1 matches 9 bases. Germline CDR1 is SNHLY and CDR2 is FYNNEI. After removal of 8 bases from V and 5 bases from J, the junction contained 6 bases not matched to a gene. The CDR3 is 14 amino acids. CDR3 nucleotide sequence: TGTGCCAGCCTAGAGACAGGGGGGACCGGGGAGCTGTTTTTT. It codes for CASLETGGTGELFF.

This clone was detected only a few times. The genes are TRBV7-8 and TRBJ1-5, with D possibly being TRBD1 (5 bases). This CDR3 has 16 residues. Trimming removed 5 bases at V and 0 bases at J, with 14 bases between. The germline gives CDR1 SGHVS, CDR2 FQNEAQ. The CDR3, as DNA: TGTGCCAGCAGCCCCCGGGACCCAGATAGCAATCAGCCCCAGCATTTT. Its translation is CASSPRDPDSNQPQHF.

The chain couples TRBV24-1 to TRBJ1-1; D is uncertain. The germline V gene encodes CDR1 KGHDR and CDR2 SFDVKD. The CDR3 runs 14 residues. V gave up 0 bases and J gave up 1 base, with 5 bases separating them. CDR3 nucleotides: TGTGCCACCAGTGATTTGGGACGGAACACTGAAGCTTTCTTT. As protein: CATSDLGRNTEAFF.